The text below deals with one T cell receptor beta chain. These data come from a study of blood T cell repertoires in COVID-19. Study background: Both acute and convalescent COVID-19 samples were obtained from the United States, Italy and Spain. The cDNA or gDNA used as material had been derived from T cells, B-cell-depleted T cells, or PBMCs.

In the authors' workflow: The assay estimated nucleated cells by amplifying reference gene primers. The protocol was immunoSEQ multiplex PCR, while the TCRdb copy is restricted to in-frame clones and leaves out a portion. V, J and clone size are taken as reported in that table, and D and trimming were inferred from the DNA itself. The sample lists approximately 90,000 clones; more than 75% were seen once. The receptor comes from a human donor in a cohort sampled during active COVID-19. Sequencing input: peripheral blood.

This CDR3 reads CASSPRGIRTDTQYF. The CDR3 DNA is TGTGCCAGCAGCCCGCGGGGGATTCGCACAGATACGCAGTATTTT. This rearrangement joins TRBV7-9 to TRBJ2-3; TRBD2 agrees at 7 bases. V was clipped by 5 bases and J by 1 base; unmatched bases: 6. Germline CDR1 reads SEHNR; CDR2 reads FQNEAQ (reference sequence). The CDR3 sequence is 15 residues long.